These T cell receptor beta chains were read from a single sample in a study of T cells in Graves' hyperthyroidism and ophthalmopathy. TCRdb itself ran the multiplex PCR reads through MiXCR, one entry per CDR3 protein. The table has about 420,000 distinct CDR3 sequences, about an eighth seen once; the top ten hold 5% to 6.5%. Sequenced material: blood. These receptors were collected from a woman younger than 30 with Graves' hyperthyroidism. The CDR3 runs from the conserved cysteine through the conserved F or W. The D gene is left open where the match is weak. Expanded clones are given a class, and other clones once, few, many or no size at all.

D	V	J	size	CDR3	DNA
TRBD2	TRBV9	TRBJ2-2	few	CASSPRLAAMNTGELFF	TGTGCCAGCAGCCCCCGACTAGCGGCCATGAACACCGGGGAGCTGTTTTTT
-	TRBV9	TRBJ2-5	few	CASSHNPDIETQYF	TGTGCCAGCAGCCACAACCCAGATATAGAGACCCAGTACTTC
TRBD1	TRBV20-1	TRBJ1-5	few	CSARTGQGINQPQHF	TGCAGTGCTCGCACGGGACAGGGGATCAATCAGCCCCAGCATTTT
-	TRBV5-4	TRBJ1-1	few	CASSLTIRDTEAFF	TGTGCCAGCAGCTTGACCATACGGGACACTGAAGCTTTCTTT
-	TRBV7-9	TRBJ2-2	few	CASIHTGELFF	TGTGCCAGCATTCACACCGGGGAGCTGTTTTTT
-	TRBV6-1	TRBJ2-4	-	CASSERIWGIGNIQYF	TGTGCCAGCAGTGAACGGATTTGGGGGATCGGAAACATTCAGTACTTC
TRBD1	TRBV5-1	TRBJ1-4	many	CASSSATGGRNEKLFF	TGCGCCAGCAGTTCCGCAACAGGGGGCAGAAATGAAAAACTGTTTTTT
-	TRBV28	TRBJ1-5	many	CASSTGGYQPQHF	TGTGCCAGCAGCACCGGGGGTTATCAGCCCCAGCATTTT
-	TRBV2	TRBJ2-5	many	CASNPGQETQYF	TGTGCCAGCAACCCAGGCCAAGAGACCCAGTACTTC
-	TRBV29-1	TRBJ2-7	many	CSVEGNAYEQYF	TGCAGCGTTGAAGGCAACGCCTACGAGCAGTACTTC
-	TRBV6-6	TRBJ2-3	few	CASSYIPTTDTQYF	TGTGCCAGCAGTTACATACCCACCACAGATACGCAGTATTTT
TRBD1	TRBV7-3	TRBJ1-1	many	CASSLMTGGMGTEAFF	TGTGCCAGCAGCTTAATGACAGGGGGTATGGGCACTGAAGCTTTCTTT
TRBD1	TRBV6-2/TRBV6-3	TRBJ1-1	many	CASTGTENTEAFF	TGTGCCAGCACCGGGACAGAGAACACTGAAGCTTTCTTT
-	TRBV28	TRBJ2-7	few	CASSFSNVGDRSYERYF	TGTGCCAGCAGTTTCTCGAACGTAGGGGACCGTTCCTACGAGCGGTACTTC
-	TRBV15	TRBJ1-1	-	CATSRDSPGNTEAFF	TGTGCCACCAGCAGAGATAGTCCAGGGAACACTGAAGCTTTCTTT
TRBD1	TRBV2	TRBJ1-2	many	CASSVGQGDYTF	TGTGCCAGCAGTGTGGGACAGGGAGACTACACCTTC
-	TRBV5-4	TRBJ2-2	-	CASAHSVLGSDGELFF	TGTGCCAGCGCACACTCCGTTTTGGGTTCGGACGGGGAGCTGTTTTTT
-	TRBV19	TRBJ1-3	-	CASFNARGAQGNTIYF	TGTGCCAGTTTTAACGCGCGGGGTGCGCAAGGAAACACCATATATTTT
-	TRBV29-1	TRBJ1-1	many	CSVRGGTEAFF	TGCAGCGTTCGGGGCGGGACTGAAGCTTTCTTT
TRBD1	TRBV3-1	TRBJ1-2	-	CASSLITGGDYGYTF	TGTGCCAGCAGCTTAATCACAGGGGGCGACTATGGCTACACCTTC
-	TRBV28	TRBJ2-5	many	CASSLVRETQYF	TGTGCCAGCAGTTTAGTACGGGAGACCCAGTACTTC
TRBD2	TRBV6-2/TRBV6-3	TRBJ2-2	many	CASSFTGTSGTGGELFF	TGTGCCAGCAGTTTTACCGGGACTAGCGGGACGGGCGGGGAGCTGTTTTTT
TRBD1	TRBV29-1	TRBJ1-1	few	CSGTDRGLTEAFF	TGCAGCGGCACCGACAGGGGGTTAACTGAAGCTTTCTTT
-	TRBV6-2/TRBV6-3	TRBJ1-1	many	CASSSSGLNTEAFF	TGTGCCAGCAGTTCTTCAGGCTTGAACACTGAAGCTTTCTTT
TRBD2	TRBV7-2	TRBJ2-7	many	CASSQETAGTEQYF	TGTGCCAGCAGCCAAGAGACAGCGGGAACCGAGCAGTACTTC
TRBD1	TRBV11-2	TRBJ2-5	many	CASSLDWGDREEETQYF	TGTGCCAGCAGCTTAGATTGGGGGGACAGGGAAGAAGAGACCCAGTACTTC
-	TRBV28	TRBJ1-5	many	CASSLLGLRAGNQPQHF	TGTGCCAGCAGTTTATTGGGGCTCAGGGCGGGCAATCAGCCCCAGCATTTT
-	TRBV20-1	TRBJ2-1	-	CSARDGGRLHNERFF	TGCAGTGCTAGAGATGGTGGACGGCTCCACAATGAGCGGTTCTTC
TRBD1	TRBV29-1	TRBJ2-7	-	CSVGTGEIYEQYF	TGCAGCGTTGGGACAGGGGAGATCTACGAGCAGTACTTC
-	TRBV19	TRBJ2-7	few	CASSVGHRTYEQYF	TGTGCCAGTAGTGTGGGACACCGAACCTACGAGCAGTACTTC
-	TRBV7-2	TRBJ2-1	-	CASGLVAIGAARGNEQFF	TGTGCCAGCGGCTTAGTAGCTATCGGTGCCGCCCGCGGCAATGAGCAGTTCTTC
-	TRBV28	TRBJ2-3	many	CASLGGSTDTQYF	TGTGCCAGCTTAGGGGGGAGCACAGATACGCAGTATTTT
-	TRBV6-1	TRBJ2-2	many	CASSSTDSQYTGELFF	TGTGCCAGCAGTTCGACCGACAGCCAATACACCGGGGAGCTGTTTTTT
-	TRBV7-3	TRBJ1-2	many	CASSLGTHYGYTF	TGTGCCAGCAGCTTAGGTACTCACTATGGCTACACCTTC
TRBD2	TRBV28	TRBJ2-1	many	CASSLPLGAGESNEQFF	TGTGCCAGCAGTTTACCCCTCGGGGCGGGAGAAAGCAATGAGCAGTTCTTC